The 31 T cell receptor beta chains below come from one sample, sequenced in a study of T cells after yellow fever vaccination. TCRdb re-called the 5' RACE reads with MiXCR, one entry per CDR3 protein. The sample consists of approximately 250,000 distinct CDR3 sequences, around 4.9% of them appearing once. Sequenced material: CD4+ T cells sorted from PBMCs, taken on the day of the yellow fever booster vaccination. The source is a man younger than 35 who received the YFV17D yellow fever vaccine.

This clonotype has more than one count but fewer than ten. This rearrangement joins TRBV4-3 to TRBJ2-1; 9 bases agree with TRBD2. Per the germline V gene, CDR1 is LGHNA and CDR2 is YSLEER. V lost 1 base to trimming and J lost 7 bases; unmatched junction nucleotides: 11. The CDR3 covers 17 residues. CDR3 DNA sequence: TGCGCCAGCAGCCAAGTTCGCGGGGGGGCCGTTGGGAATGAGCAGTTCTTC. Translated, it gives CASSQVRGGAVGNEQFF.

The table lists this clonotype with many counts. This sequence joins TRBV29-1 and TRBJ2-2, with D perhaps matching TRBD1 (6 bases). Trimming cost V 6 bases and J 1 base, with 12 bases left between them. Germline CDR1 and CDR2: SQVTM and ANQGSEA. This CDR3 is 14 amino acids long. In DNA form, the CDR3 reads TGCAGCGTCTCAGGGGTTTTGAACACCGGGGAGCTGTTTTTT. Translation gives CSVSGVLNTGELFF.

Ten or more counts support this clonotype. The V call is TRBV5-1, the J call TRBJ2-3, with D possibly being TRBD2 (6 bases). This CDR3 contains 16 residues. Germline lookup yields CDR1 SGHRS and CDR2 YFSETQ. V gave up 2 bases and J gave up 1 base, with 14 bases separating them. The CDR3 DNA follows: TGCGCCAGCAGCTTTGCTGGGAGGCAAGGCACAGATACGCAGTATTTT. It translates to CASSFAGRQGTDTQYF.

This clonotype was counted many times. The chain employs TRBV7-3 and TRBJ2-3; D remains ambiguous. The CDR3 runs 13 residues. The germline V and J ends were trimmed by 1 base and 9 bases, with 11 bases remaining between them. The germline V gene encodes CDR1 SGHTA and CDR2 FQGTGA. The CDR3 bases are TGTGCCAGCAGCTTAAACTGGGCTAGAACGCAGTATTTT. It encodes CASSLNWARTQYF.

The chain carries TRBV6-4 and TRBJ2-1; possible D gene TRBD1, 6 bases. This CDR3 region has 15 residues. Trimming took off 4 bases at V and 9 bases at J, with 19 bases between the two ends. Germline CDR1 and CDR2: MRHNA and SNTAGT. The CDR3 protein is CASSGTTGASGEQFF. CDR3 coding DNA: TGTGCCAGCAGTGGTACGACAGGAGCGTCGGGTGAGCAGTTCTTC.

This clonotype occurred many times. The chain recombines TRBV6-2 or TRBV6-3 with TRBJ1-1, with D possibly matching TRBD1 (5 bases). V was clipped by 5 bases and J by 0 bases, with 28 bases between them. The CDR3 has 20 residues. Per the germline V gene, CDR1 is MNHEY and CDR2 is SVGEGT. CDR3 loop: CASSHLIPGNAVTLNTEAFF. Here the CDR3 DNA reads TGTGCCAGCAGTCACCTAATCCCAGGGAACGCCGTCACTTTGAACACTGAAGCTTTCTTT.

This clonotype was detected many times. The V gene is TRBV20-1, the J gene TRBJ1-4, with 9 positions matching TRBD1. Germline V gene sequence: CDR1 DFQATT, CDR2 SNEGSKA (reference sequence). J lost 8 bases, V lost 6 bases, and 7 bases had no gene match. The CDR3 has 13 residues. The CDR3 sequence: CSAHRGPGEKLFF. Here the CDR3 DNA reads TGCAGTGCCCACAGGGGGCCAGGGGAAAAACTGTTTTTT.

This clonotype was recorded a few times. J is TRBJ1-4 and V is TRBV7-2; the D is unclear. The CDR3 is 15 residues long. Germline lookup yields CDR1 SGHTA and CDR2 FQGNSA. Trimming removed 3 bases at V and 0 bases at J, with 8 bases between. CDR3 coding DNA: TGTGCCAGCAGCTTTCAGGTTTCAACTAATGAAAAACTGTTTTTT. It is translated as CASSFQVSTNEKLFF.

This chain joins TRBV10-3 and TRBJ1-2, with TRBD1 identical over 8 bases. CDR3 length: 12 amino acids. Per the germline V gene, CDR1 is ENHRY and CDR2 is SYGVKD. V dropped 5 bases and J dropped 6; count of bases not matched to a gene: 2. The CDR3 protein is CAISLDRDGYTF. DNA of the CDR3: TGTGCCATCAGTTTGGACAGGGATGGCTACACCTTC.

This rearrangement joins TRBV2 to TRBJ2-2; D is ambiguous. Trimming removed 8 bases at V and 0 bases at J, with 10 bases between. CDR3 length: 14 residues. The V gene's germline CDR1 is SNHLY and CDR2 FYNNEI. The CDR3 region has the DNA TGTGCCAGCGCCGGTTGGACGAACACCGGGGAGCTGTTTTTT. It codes for CASAGWTNTGELFF.

A remark on this clonotype: The junction departs from germline at one end; a sequencing error may be responsible. The V and J genes are TRBV7-2 and TRBJ1-2; 8 nucleotides agree with TRBD1. The CDR3 loop spans 13 amino acids. Germline CDR1 is SGHTA and CDR2 is FQGNSA. The DNA of the CDR3 is TGTGCCAGCAGCTCCGGACAGGGAGGGATCAGGTACTTC. It encodes CASSSGQGGIRYF.

This clonotype showed up many times. The chain joins TRBV3-1 to TRBJ2-2; D call uncertain. The V gene lost 1 base and the J gene lost 8 bases, with 8 bases spanning the gap. Germline CDR1 reads LGHDT; CDR2 reads YNNKEL (reference sequence). CDR3 size: 13 residues. The CDR3 sequence: CASSQVIGGELFF. In nucleotides, the CDR3 is TGTGCCAGCAGCCAAGTTATCGGGGGGGAGCTGTTTTTT.

This clonotype has only a few counts. The V call is TRBV18, the J call TRBJ1-2; 9 bases match TRBD1. The CDR3 has 14 amino acids. J lost 6 bases, V lost 6 bases, and 8 bases had no gene match. Germline CDR1 reads KGHSH; CDR2 reads LQKENI. The DNA of the CDR3 is TGTGCCAGCTCCGTGGACAGGGGAGGTGATGGCTACACCTTC. Translation gives CASSVDRGGDGYTF.

The chain joins TRBV5-4 to TRBJ2-1; maybe TRBD1 (5 bases). The CDR3 length is 15 residues. The germline V gene has CDR1 SGHNT and CDR2 YYREEE (reference sequence). Trimming removed 0 bases at V and 4 bases at J, with 11 bases between. The CDR3 here is CASSLAVRGYNEQFF. The CDR3 DNA is TGTGCCAGCAGCTTGGCCGTTAGGGGTTACAATGAGCAGTTCTTC.

This clonotype was seen a handful of times. The rearrangement joins TRBV13 to TRBJ2-1; 10 bases are a match to TRBD2. From germline, CDR1 is PRHDT and CDR2 FYEKMQ (reference sequence). J gave up 4 bases and V 5 bases, and 5 bases lay outside the gene matches. The CDR3 sequence is 15 residues long. The CDR3 nucleotides read TGTGCCAGCAGCCGGCAACTAGCGGGGTACAATGAGCAGTTCTTC. Translated: CASSRQLAGYNEQFF. Based on the CDR3 plus reference TRBV13 and TRBJ2-1, the full variable domain is AAGVIQSPRHLIKEKRETATLKCYPIPRHDTVYWYQQGPGQDPQFLISFYEKMQSDKGSIPDRFSAQQFSDYHSELNMSSLELGDSALYFCASSRQLAGYNEQFFGPGTRLTVL.

This clonotype was counted ten times or more. This chain joins TRBV7-9 and TRBJ2-5; D is unclear. The CDR3 sequence is 13 residues long. Trimming cost V 3 bases and J 4 bases, with 9 bases left between them. Germline CDR1 and CDR2: SEHNR and FQNEAQ (reference sequence). This chain's CDR3 is CASSLSFRETQYF. The DNA for the CDR3 is TGTGCCAGCAGCTTGTCGTTCCGAGAGACCCAGTACTTC.

This sequence joins TRBV5-1 and TRBJ1-1; D unresolved. Trimming took off 4 bases at V and 11 bases at J, with 15 bases between the two ends. Germline V gene data show CDR1 as SGHRS and CDR2 as YFSETQ. The CDR3 has 12 residues. The CDR3: CASSLIGGMAFF. Here the CDR3 DNA reads TGCGCCAGCAGCCTGATCGGCGGCATGGCTTTCTTT.

V usage is TRBV2 and J usage is TRBJ2-3; D might be TRBD1 (5 bases). CDR3 length equals 13 residues. Between the trimmed V and J ends, which lost 5 bases and 2 bases, there was a span of 8 bases. Germline-derived CDR1 and CDR2 are SNHLY and FYNNEI. This CDR3 is CASSYRLTDTQYF. In DNA form, the CDR3 reads TGTGCCAGCAGTTACAGGCTCACAGATACGCAGTATTTT.

In its sample, this clonotype was seen a few times. V gene TRBV20-1 combines with J gene TRBJ2-5; 7 bases agree with TRBD2. The CDR3 length is 17 residues. With V trimmed by 2 bases and J by 2 bases, 14 bases remained unmatched. Germline-derived CDR1 and CDR2 are DFQATT and SNEGSKA (reference sequence). The CDR3 DNA sequence: TGCAGTGCTAGATCCTTGAGGGTAGCGGGCGAGCAAGAGACCCAGTACTTC. This sequence encodes CSARSLRVAGEQETQYF.

This clonotype appeared a few times. V gene TRBV29-1 combines with J gene TRBJ1-1; D unresolved. Trimming stripped 6 bases from V and 1 base from J, with 6 bases between. CDR3 length: 11 amino acids. Germline V CDR1 and CDR2: SQVTM, ANQGSEA. The CDR3 is CSVMGNTEAFF. CDR3 sequence (DNA): TGCAGCGTAATGGGGAACACTGAAGCTTTCTTT. Variable domain in full (rest from reference TRBV29-1 and TRBJ1-1): SAVISQKPSRDICQRGTSLTIQCQVDSQVTMMFWYRQQPGQSLTLIATANQGSEATYESGFVIDKFPISRPNLTFSTLTVSNMSPEDSSIYLCSVMGNTEAFFGQGTRLTVV.

The V call is TRBV6-5, the J call TRBJ1-3; 7 nucleotides match TRBD1. Per germline, CDR1 MNHEY and CDR2 SVGAGI. The CDR3 is made up of 16 amino acids. The V segment lost 6 bases and the J segment 0 bases; nucleotides outside the gene matches: 8. The CDR3 coding sequence is TGTGCCAGCAGCCGGGACAGCCGGATCTCTGGAAACACCATATATTTT. As protein: CASSRDSRISGNTIYF.

This clonotype was recorded a few times. CDR3 coding DNA: TGTGCCTGGAGGGCCCGGGACAGGGGCTACGAGCAGTACTTC. This sequence encodes CAWRARDRGYEQYF. The genes are TRBV30 and TRBJ2-7; the match to TRBD1 covers 10 bases. Germline V gives CDR1 GTSNPN, CDR2 SVGIG (reference sequence). V lost 3 bases, J lost 3 bases, and 5 bases stayed unmatched. The CDR3 spans 14 residues. Supplemented by reference TRBV30 and TRBJ2-7, the full variable domain reads SQTIHQWPATLVQPVGSPLSLECTVEGTSNPNLYWYRQAAGRGLQLLFYSVGIGQISSEVPQNLSASRPQDRQFILSSKKLLLSDSGFYLCAWRARDRGYEQYFGPGTRLTVT.

This chain connects TRBV18 to TRBJ1-6; the D is unclear. V was trimmed by 2 bases and J by 5 bases, leaving 4 bases between them. The CDR3 extends over 13 amino acids. Germline assignment: CDR1 KGHSH and CDR2 LQKENI. CDR3 residues: CASSPWDNSPLHF. The CDR3, as DNA: TGTGCCAGCTCACCATGGGATAATTCACCCCTCCACTTT.

The chain has TRBV11-2 and TRBJ2-3, with 10 bases identical to TRBD1. V shed 4 bases and J 3 bases; nucleotides not matched to a gene: 7. The CDR3 has 16 residues. Germline CDR1 and CDR2: SGHAT and FQNNGV. CDR3: CASSSDRGLRTDTQYF. As DNA, the CDR3 is TGTGCCAGCAGCTCCGACAGGGGGCTGAGAACAGATACGCAGTATTTT.

This clonotype has ten or more counts. The CDR3 is CSARDAPGTQYF. CDR3 bases: TGCAGTGCTAGAGATGCCCCCGGGACCCAGTACTTC. The rearrangement uses TRBV20-1 and TRBJ2-5; no clear D gene. Germline loops: CDR1 DFQATT, CDR2 SNEGSKA (reference sequence). V was trimmed by 0 bases and J by 7 bases, leaving 9 bases between them. The CDR3 runs to 12 residues.

The table lists this clonotype with a few counts. The CDR3 sequence: CASSRGQGAMETQYF. For the CDR3, the DNA is TGTGCCAGCAGCAGGGGACAGGGGGCGATGGAGACCCAGTACTTC. The chain combines TRBV7-9 with TRBJ2-5; 12 bases align to TRBD1. CDR3 length: 15 residues. Germline CDR1 SEHNR, CDR2 FQNEAQ (reference sequence). Trimming cost V 5 bases and J 5 bases; bases outside gene matches: 6.

In this sample, this clonotype turned up many times. The V call is TRBV27, the J call TRBJ1-1, with D possibly TRBD1 on 5 matching bases. CDR3 length: 13 amino acids. Germline V gene lookup returns CDR1 MNHEY and CDR2 SMNVEV (reference sequence). V lost 6 bases and J lost 4, with 12 bases in between. The CDR3 loop reads CASRLQGFTEAFF. CDR3 coding DNA: TGTGCCAGCAGACTCCAGGGATTCACTGAAGCTTTCTTT.

This clonotype was seen ten or more times. The genes are TRBV5-6 and TRBJ1-4; D is unresolved. This CDR3 region has 13 residues. Germline lookup yields CDR1 SGHDT and CDR2 YYEEEE. V was trimmed by 4 bases and J by 7 bases, leaving 11 bases between them. The CDR3 bases are TGTGCCAGCAGCAACTCCTGGGCTGAAAAACTGTTTTTT. Encoded protein: CASSNSWAEKLFF.

The rearrangement links TRBV11-2 to TRBJ1-1, with D hard to call. V was pared by 0 bases and J by 11 bases, with 13 bases between. The CDR3 has 13 residues. Germline V gene lookup returns CDR1 SGHAT and CDR2 FQNNGV. CDR3 protein: CASSLEEGSTAFF. The DNA of the CDR3 is TGTGCCAGCAGCTTAGAAGAGGGCAGCACGGCTTTCTTT.

This clonotype was picked up a small number of times. The chain employs TRBV7-8 and TRBJ1-1, with D possibly matching TRBD1 (5 bases). The V and J ends lost 1 base and 0 bases respectively, with 9 bases between them. CDR3 length: 15 residues. The germline V gene has CDR1 SGHVS and CDR2 FQNEAQ. The DNA for the CDR3 is TGTGCCAGCAGCTTAGGGGGGAGAGTGAACACTGAAGCTTTCTTT. It translates to CASSLGGRVNTEAFF.

V and J are TRBV5-1 and TRBJ1-5; TRBD1 agrees at 8 bases. Trimming removed 2 bases from V and 6 bases from J; junction bases left unmatched: 4. Germline values: CDR1 SGHRS, CDR2 YFSETQ. This CDR3 is 14 amino acids long. CDR3 amino acids: CASSFYRGGQPQHF. DNA of the CDR3: TGCGCCAGCAGCTTTTACAGGGGGGGTCAGCCCCAGCATTTT.